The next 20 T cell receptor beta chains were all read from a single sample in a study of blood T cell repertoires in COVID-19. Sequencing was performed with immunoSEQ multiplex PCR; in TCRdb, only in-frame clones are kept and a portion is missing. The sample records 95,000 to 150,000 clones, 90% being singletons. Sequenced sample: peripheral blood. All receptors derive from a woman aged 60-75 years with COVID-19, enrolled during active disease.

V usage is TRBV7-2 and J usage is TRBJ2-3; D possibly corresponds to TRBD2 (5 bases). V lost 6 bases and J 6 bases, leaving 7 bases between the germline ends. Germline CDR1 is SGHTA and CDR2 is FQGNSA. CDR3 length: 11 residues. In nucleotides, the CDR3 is TGTGCCAGCAGGGGCGGGGATACGCAGTATTTT. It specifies CASRGGDTQYF.

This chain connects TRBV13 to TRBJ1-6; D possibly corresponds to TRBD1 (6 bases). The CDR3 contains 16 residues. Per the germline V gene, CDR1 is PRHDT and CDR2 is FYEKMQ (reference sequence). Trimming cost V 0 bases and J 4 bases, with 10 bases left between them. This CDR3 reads CASSLGTGQYNSPLHF. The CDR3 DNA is TGTGCCAGCAGCTTAGGGACAGGCCAGTATAATTCACCCCTCCACTTT.

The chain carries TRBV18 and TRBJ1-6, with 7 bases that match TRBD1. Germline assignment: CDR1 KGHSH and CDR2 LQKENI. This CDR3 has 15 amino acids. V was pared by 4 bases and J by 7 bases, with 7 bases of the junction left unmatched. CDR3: CASSLPRDRNSPLHF. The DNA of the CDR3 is TGTGCCAGCTCACTACCCCGGGACAGAAATTCACCCCTCCACTTT.

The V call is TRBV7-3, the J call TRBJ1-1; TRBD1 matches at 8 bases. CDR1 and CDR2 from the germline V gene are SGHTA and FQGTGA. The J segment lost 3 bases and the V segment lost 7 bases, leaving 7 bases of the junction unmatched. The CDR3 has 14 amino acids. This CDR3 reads CASTQGAWDTEAFF. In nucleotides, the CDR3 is TGTGCCAGCACCCAGGGGGCCTGGGACACTGAAGCTTTCTTT.

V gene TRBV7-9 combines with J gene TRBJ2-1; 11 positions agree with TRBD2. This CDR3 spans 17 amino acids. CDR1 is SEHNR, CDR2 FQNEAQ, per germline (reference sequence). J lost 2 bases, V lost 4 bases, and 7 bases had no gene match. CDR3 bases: TGTGCCAGCAGCTCACCTAGCGGGGGGCCTACCTACAATGAGCAGTTCTTC. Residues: CASSSPSGGPTYNEQFF.

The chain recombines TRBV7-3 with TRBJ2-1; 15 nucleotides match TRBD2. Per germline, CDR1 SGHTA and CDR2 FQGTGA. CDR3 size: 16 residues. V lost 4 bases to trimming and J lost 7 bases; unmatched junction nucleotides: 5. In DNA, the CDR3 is TGTGCCAGCAGCTGGACTAGCGGGGGGGGCGGAAATGAGCAGTTCTTC. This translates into CASSWTSGGGGNEQFF.

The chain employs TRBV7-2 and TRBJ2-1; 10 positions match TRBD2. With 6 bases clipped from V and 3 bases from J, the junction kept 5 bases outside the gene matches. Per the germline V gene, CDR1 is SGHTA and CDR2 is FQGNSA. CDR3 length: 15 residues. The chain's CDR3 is CASRSGRGDYNEQFF. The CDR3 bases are TGTGCCAGCAGGAGCGGGAGGGGCGACTACAATGAGCAGTTCTTC.

CDR3 sequence reads: CASSLFQGAYNEQFF. CDR3 nucleotide sequence: TGTGCCAGCAGTTTATTCCAGGGGGCCTACAATGAGCAGTTCTTC. V and J are TRBV27 and TRBJ2-1; TRBD1 agrees at 7 bases. V was pared by 1 base and J by 2 bases, with 2 bases of the junction left unmatched. Germline V gene lookup returns CDR1 MNHEY and CDR2 SMNVEV (reference sequence). The CDR3 has 15 amino acids.

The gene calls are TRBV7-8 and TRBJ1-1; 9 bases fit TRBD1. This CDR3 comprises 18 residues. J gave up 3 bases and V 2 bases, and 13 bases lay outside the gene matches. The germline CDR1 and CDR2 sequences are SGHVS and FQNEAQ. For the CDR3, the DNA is TGTGCCAGCAGCTTAAACAGGGGGCGAATAATTCGGGACACTGAAGCTTTCTTT. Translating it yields CASSLNRGRIIRDTEAFF.

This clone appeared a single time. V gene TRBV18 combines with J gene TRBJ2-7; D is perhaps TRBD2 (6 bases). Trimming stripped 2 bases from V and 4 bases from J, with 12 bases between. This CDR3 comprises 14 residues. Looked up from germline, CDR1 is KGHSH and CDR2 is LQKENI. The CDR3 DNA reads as TGTGCCAGCTCACCAGGACTACAGCGATACGAGCAGTACTTC. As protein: CASSPGLQRYEQYF.

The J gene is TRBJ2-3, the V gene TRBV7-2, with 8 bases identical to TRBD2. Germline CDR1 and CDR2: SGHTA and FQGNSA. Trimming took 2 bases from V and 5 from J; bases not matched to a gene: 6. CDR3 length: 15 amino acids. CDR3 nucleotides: TGTGCCAGCAGCTTAATCGGGGGGGAACGAGATACGCAGTATTTT. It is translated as CASSLIGGERDTQYF.

The CDR3 here is CASSLGARVVEAFF. As DNA, the CDR3 is TGTGCCAGCAGTCTGGGGGCCCGAGTAGTTGAAGCTTTCTTT. The rearrangement links TRBV27 to TRBJ1-1; a possible D gene is TRBD1 (6 bases). There are 14 residues in the CDR3. Germline CDR1 and CDR2: MNHEY and SMNVEV (reference sequence). The V end was cut by 5 bases, the J end by 7 bases, with 17 bases between.

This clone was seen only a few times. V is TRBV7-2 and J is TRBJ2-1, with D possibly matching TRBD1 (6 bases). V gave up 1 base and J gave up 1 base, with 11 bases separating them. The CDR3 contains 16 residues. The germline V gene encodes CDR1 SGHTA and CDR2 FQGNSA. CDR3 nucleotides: TGTGCCAGCAGCTTAGTGCAGGGGTATTCCTACAATGAGCAGTTCTTC. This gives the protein CASSLVQGYSYNEQFF.

The CDR3 DNA follows: TGTGCCACCCAAGCGGGAGATAATTCACCCCTCCACTTT. It specifies CATQAGDNSPLHF. This chain connects TRBV3-1 (or the pseudogene TRBV3-2) to TRBJ1-6; unclear D gene. The CDR3 length is 13 residues. V was trimmed by 10 bases and J by 5 bases, leaving 12 bases between them. Germline V gene lookup returns CDR1 LGHDT and CDR2 YNNKEL (reference sequence).

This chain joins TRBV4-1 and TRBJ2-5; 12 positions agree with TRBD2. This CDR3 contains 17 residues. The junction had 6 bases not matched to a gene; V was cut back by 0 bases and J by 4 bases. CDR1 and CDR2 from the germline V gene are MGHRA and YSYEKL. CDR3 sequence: CASSQDSSGGAVETQYF. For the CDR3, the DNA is TGCGCCAGCAGCCAAGATTCTAGCGGGGGGGCGGTAGAGACCCAGTACTTC.

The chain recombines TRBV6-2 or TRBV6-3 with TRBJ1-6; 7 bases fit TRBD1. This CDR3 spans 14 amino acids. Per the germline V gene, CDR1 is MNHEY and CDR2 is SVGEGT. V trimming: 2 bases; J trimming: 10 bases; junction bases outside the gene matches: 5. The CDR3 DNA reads TGTGCCAGCAGTTACGCAGGGGGAGGATCACCCCTCCACTTT. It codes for CASSYAGGGSPLHF.

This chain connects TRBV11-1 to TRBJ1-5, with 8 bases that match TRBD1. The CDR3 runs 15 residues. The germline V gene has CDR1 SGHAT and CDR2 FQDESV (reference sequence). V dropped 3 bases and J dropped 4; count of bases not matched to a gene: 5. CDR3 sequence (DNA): TGTGCCAGCAGCTTGACAGGGGACAGGAATCAGCCCCAGCATTTT. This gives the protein CASSLTGDRNQPQHF.

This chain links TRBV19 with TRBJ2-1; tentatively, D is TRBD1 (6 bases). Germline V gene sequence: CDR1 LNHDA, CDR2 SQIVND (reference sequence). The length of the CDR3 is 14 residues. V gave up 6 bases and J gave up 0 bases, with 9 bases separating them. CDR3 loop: CASRGGNSYNEQFF. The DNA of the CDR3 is TGTGCCAGTAGAGGGGGAAACTCCTACAATGAGCAGTTCTTC.

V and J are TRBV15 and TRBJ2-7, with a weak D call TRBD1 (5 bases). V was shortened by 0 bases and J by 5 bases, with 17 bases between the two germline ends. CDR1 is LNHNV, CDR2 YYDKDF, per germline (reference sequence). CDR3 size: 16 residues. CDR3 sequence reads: CATSRDRIRGYHEQYF. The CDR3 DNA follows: TGTGCCACCAGCAGAGATAGGATAAGGGGCTACCACGAGCAGTACTTC.

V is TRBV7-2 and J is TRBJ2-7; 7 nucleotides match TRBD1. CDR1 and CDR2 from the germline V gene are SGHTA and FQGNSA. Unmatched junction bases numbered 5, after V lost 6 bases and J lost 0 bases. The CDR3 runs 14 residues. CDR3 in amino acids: CASRADRSSYEQYF. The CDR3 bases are TGTGCCAGCAGGGCGGACAGGAGCTCCTACGAGCAGTACTTC.